The 29 T cell receptor beta chains presented below share a single source sample, sequenced in a study of vaccination and CD4 T cells after COVID-19. Treatment reported: roughly 11-day PBMC culture with coronavirus spike peptide pools or control peptides (ViraFEST assay). With the Oncomine TCR Beta short-read assay, DNA from cultured CD4+ T cells was sequenced. In TCRdb, the PCR reads were re-called with MiXCR into one record per CDR3 protein. The sample shows about 3,600 distinct CDR3 sequences, under 20% of them seen only once. No cognate antigen is known for these TCRs. The sequenced sample consisted of CD4+ T cells from blood, cultured in vitro. The source of these receptors is a human donor who had recovered from COVID-19.

The DNA of the CDR3 is TGTGCCAGCAGCTTAGGGGGAGGGGAAACGACCCAGTACTTC. Its translation is CASSLGGGETTQYF. The chain carries TRBV11-2 and TRBJ2-5; TRBD2 aligns across 7 bases. CDR3 size: 14 residues. Germline CDR1 is SGHAT and CDR2 is FQNNGV. V shed 1 base, J shed 7 bases, and the junction held 6 bases outside the gene matches.

Relative to its sample, this clonotype is medium-sized. The chain combines TRBV30 with TRBJ1-2; 12 bases fit TRBD1. Germline lookup yields CDR1 GTSNPN and CDR2 SVGIG (reference sequence). CDR3 length: 14 residues. The V segment lost 4 bases and the J segment 8 bases; nucleotides outside the gene matches: 8. The chain's CDR3 is CAWTPGQGAGGYTF. Here the CDR3 DNA reads TGTGCCTGGACCCCGGGACAGGGGGCGGGAGGCTACACCTTC.

Relative to its sample, this clonotype is large. This chain uses TRBV24-1 with TRBJ2-5; 7 bases map to TRBD2. The CDR3 is 15 residues long. Germline trimming cut 2 bases from V and 5 bases from J; bases unmatched to any gene: 7. The germline V gene has CDR1 KGHDR and CDR2 SFDVKD. The CDR3 DNA reads as TGTGCCACCAGTGATTCCCAGGGAGGGGAGGAGACCCAGTACTTC. It is translated as CATSDSQGGEETQYF.

The V and J genes are TRBV2 and TRBJ2-3, with 16 bases aligning to TRBD2. The germline gives CDR1 SNHLY, CDR2 FYNNEI. Unmatched junction bases numbered 4, after V lost 6 bases and J lost 1 base. The CDR3 runs to 17 residues. The chain's CDR3 is CASRGLAGGARTDTQYF. CDR3 sequence (DNA): TGTGCCAGCAGGGGACTAGCGGGGGGGGCGCGCACAGATACGCAGTATTTT. Supplemented by reference TRBV2 and TRBJ2-3, the full variable domain reads EPEVTQTPSHQVTQMGQEVILRCVPISNHLYFYWYRQILGQKVEFLVSFYNNEISEKSEIFDDQFSVERPDGSNFTLKIRSTKLEDSAMYFCASRGLAGGARTDTQYFGPGTRLTVL.

This chain joins TRBV6-1 and TRBJ1-1; tentatively, D is TRBD1 (5 bases). The V gene lost 9 bases and the J gene lost 1 base, with 21 bases spanning the gap. CDR1 MNHNS and CDR2 SASEGT come from the germline V gene. CDR3 length: 16 amino acids. The CDR3 DNA is TGTGCCAGTTACCCGGGGCAGACCAAGCCGAACACTGAAGCTTTCTTT. Protein product: CASYPGQTKPNTEAFF.

This clonotype was counted a few times. V usage is TRBV20-1 and J usage is TRBJ2-5, with D possibly TRBD2 on 5 matching bases. Germline V gives CDR1 DFQATT, CDR2 SNEGSKA (reference sequence). The V gene lost 3 bases and the J gene lost 3 bases, with 20 bases spanning the gap. The CDR3 is 16 residues long. The CDR3, as DNA: TGCAGTGCTAGCCCGCCTCATCAGCGGATAGAAGAGACCCAGTACTTC. This sequence encodes CSASPPHQRIEETQYF.

The sample holds one count of this clonotype. The chain uses TRBV4-1 and TRBJ2-3, with 9 nucleotides matching TRBD1. CDR1 is MGHRA, CDR2 YSYEKL, per germline. The V segment lost 8 bases and the J segment 5 bases; nucleotides outside the gene matches: 8. The CDR3 runs to 14 residues. The DNA for the CDR3 is TGCGCCAGCGGGTTACAGGGGGCGGGAGATACGCAGTATTTT. Translation: CASGLQGAGDTQYF.

This clonotype was found a few times. The chain recombines TRBV7-8 with TRBJ1-4; no clear D. The germline gives CDR1 SGHVS, CDR2 FQNEAQ. Trimming pared 3 bases from V and 3 bases from J, leaving 17 bases between. The CDR3 loop spans 17 amino acids. CDR3 amino acids: CASSLVVGEPANEKLFF. CDR3 sequence (DNA): TGTGCCAGCAGCTTGGTGGTTGGGGAGCCCGCTAATGAAAAACTGTTTTTT.

This chain connects TRBV5-1 to TRBJ2-5, with TRBD1 identical over 10 bases. CDR1 is SGHRS, CDR2 YFSETQ, per germline. V lost 1 base and J lost 4; bases outside the gene matches: 7. CDR3 size: 16 residues. The DNA for the CDR3 is TGCGCCAGCAGCTTGACGGGACAGGGGAGGGGAGAGACCCAGTACTTC. Translated: CASSLTGQGRGETQYF.

This clonotype ranks as medium-sized. The V and J genes are TRBV20-1 and TRBJ2-3, with D possibly being TRBD2 (6 bases). The V gene's germline CDR1 is DFQATT and CDR2 SNEGSKA (reference sequence). This CDR3 spans 15 amino acids. V was trimmed by 6 bases and J by 6 bases, leaving 22 bases between them. The CDR3 sequence: CSAPSPWRAGDTQYF. In nucleotides, the CDR3 is TGCAGTGCCCCGAGCCCCTGGAGGGCGGGGGATACGCAGTATTTT.

The chain has TRBV9 and TRBJ2-1; tentatively, D is TRBD1 (5 bases). The CDR3 length is 14 residues. Deletions cut 2 bases from V and 8 bases from J, with 14 bases between. Germline V gene lookup returns CDR1 SGDLS and CDR2 YYNGEE. The CDR3 protein is CASSVGRAYDEQFF. DNA for the CDR3: TGTGCCAGCAGCGTGGGCAGGGCATACGATGAGCAGTTCTTC.

The chain joins TRBV12-3 or TRBV12-4 to TRBJ2-3; 8 nucleotides align to TRBD1. V lost 6 bases, J lost 10 bases, and 12 bases stayed unmatched. The CDR3 spans 14 residues. The CDR3 here is CASSSRPGGNSQYF. The CDR3 DNA follows: TGTGCCAGCAGCTCCCGGCCAGGGGGCAATTCGCAGTATTTT.

This clonotype was counted only a few times. The genes are TRBV12-3 or TRBV12-4 and TRBJ1-2, with D tentatively TRBD1 (6 bases). Trimming took 6 bases from V and 12 from J, leaving 14 bases between them. This CDR3 comprises 11 residues. The CDR3 nucleotides are TGTGCCAGCAGCGGTGGGGGGGCGCACACCTTC. This encodes CASSGGGAHTF.

By its share, this clonotype is medium-sized (0.01 to 0.1%). The rearrangement joins TRBV10-3 to TRBJ2-6; a possible D gene is TRBD2 (7 bases). This CDR3 is 16 amino acids long. CDR1 and CDR2 from the germline V gene are ENHRY and SYGVKD. V gave up 2 bases and J gave up 2 bases, with 10 bases separating them. CDR3 in amino acids: CAISELGGAGANVLTF. The CDR3 DNA follows: TGTGCCATCAGTGAGCTAGGGGGGGCTGGGGCCAACGTCCTGACTTTC.

The chain recombines TRBV30 with TRBJ1-1, with D possibly being TRBD1 (5 bases). The CDR3 is made up of 11 amino acids. Trimming shortened V by 7 bases and J by 7 bases, and 13 bases separated the two germline ends. Germline V gene data show CDR1 as GTSNPN and CDR2 as SVGIG (reference sequence). DNA of the CDR3: TGTGCCTTTCGGGACGGGCTTGAAGCTTTCTTT. Translated: CAFRDGLEAFF.

This chain connects TRBV14 to TRBJ1-1, with 8 bases identical to TRBD1. V shed 4 bases, J shed 4 bases, and the junction held 8 bases outside the gene matches. Germline V CDR1 and CDR2: SGHDN, FVKESK. The CDR3 covers 15 residues. Here the CDR3 reads CASSPRTGWGTEAFF. The CDR3 DNA reads as TGTGCCAGCAGCCCGAGGACAGGGTGGGGCACTGAAGCTTTCTTT.

By share, this clonotype counts as medium-sized. CDR3 bases: TGTGCCAGCAGCCCGGGACTAGCGGGGGGGACTGGGGAGCTGTTTTTT. Translating it yields CASSPGLAGGTGELFF. This chain connects TRBV7-3 to TRBJ2-2; 16 bases fit TRBD2. Per the germline V gene, CDR1 is SGHTA and CDR2 is FQGTGA. This CDR3 has 16 residues. V was pared by 5 bases and J by 8 bases, with 5 bases of the junction left unmatched.

By share, this clonotype counts as medium-sized (0.01 to 0.1%). The V gene is TRBV7-9, the J gene TRBJ1-5, with 8 bases matching TRBD1. This CDR3 has 14 amino acids. With 5 bases clipped from V and 6 bases from J, the junction kept 6 bases outside the gene matches. Germline CDR1 and CDR2: SEHNR and FQNEAQ (reference sequence). The CDR3 nucleotides are TGTGCCAGCAGCGGCGACAGGGGTGGTCAGCCCCAGCATTTT. It specifies CASSGDRGGQPQHF.

The chain carries TRBV15 and TRBJ2-3; 7 nucleotides line up with TRBD1. Trimming cost V 4 bases and J 3 bases; bases outside gene matches: 4. The CDR3 loop spans 14 amino acids. Germline CDR1 is LNHNV and CDR2 is YYDKDF (reference sequence). CDR3 in amino acids: CATSTRQGTDTQYF. CDR3 nucleotides: TGTGCCACCAGCACACGACAGGGTACAGATACGCAGTATTTT.

The gene calls are TRBV7-9 and TRBJ2-7; no reliable D call. V lost 4 bases and J lost 2, with 12 bases in between. The length of the CDR3 is 14 residues. Germline loops: CDR1 SEHNR, CDR2 FQNEAQ (reference sequence). The CDR3 DNA reads as TGTGCCAGCAGCTCCCTATGGGCGCCCTACGAGCAGTACTTC. This sequence encodes CASSSLWAPYEQYF.

In this sample, this clonotype turned up a few times. V usage is TRBV7-9 and J usage is TRBJ2-5, with D perhaps TRBD1 (6 bases). The CDR3 contains 19 residues. The germline V gene has CDR1 SEHNR and CDR2 FQNEAQ (reference sequence). V gave up 5 bases and J gave up 2 bases, with 27 bases separating them. The chain's CDR3 is CASSPPGHLVFSGQETQYF. For the CDR3, the DNA is TGTGCCAGCAGCCCTCCGGGACACCTTGTTTTCTCGGGGCAAGAGACCCAGTACTTC.

By share, this clonotype counts as medium-sized. The V gene is TRBV15, the J gene TRBJ2-3, with D unresolved. The V gene's germline CDR1 is LNHNV and CDR2 YYDKDF (reference sequence). This CDR3 has 14 amino acids. The V end was cut by 0 bases, the J end by 2 bases, with 6 bases between. In nucleotides, the CDR3 is TGTGCCACCAGCAGAGATCCCTTCACAGATACGCAGTATTTT. Protein sequence: CATSRDPFTDTQYF.

The rearrangement uses TRBV6-1 and TRBJ2-2; a weak D match, TRBD2 (5 bases). This CDR3 contains 14 residues. Trimming left V 5 bases short and J 4 bases short, with 11 bases between. CDR1 MNHNS and CDR2 SASEGT come from the germline V gene. The CDR3 nucleotides read TGTGCCAGCAGTACTCCCCGGGGCACCGGGGAGCTGTTTTTT. It encodes CASSTPRGTGELFF.

The chain has TRBV2 and TRBJ1-3; the match to TRBD1 covers 10 bases. Germline lookup yields CDR1 SNHLY and CDR2 FYNNEI. V shed 6 bases, J shed 2 bases, and the junction held 4 bases outside the gene matches. This CDR3 has 15 residues. CDR3: CASRRDRGAGNTIYF. For the CDR3, the DNA is TGTGCCAGCAGGAGGGACAGGGGAGCTGGAAACACCATATATTTT.

This clonotype was observed a few times. The rearrangement uses TRBV5-4 and TRBJ1-5; TRBD1 is a possible D gene (6 bases). Deletions cut 4 bases from V and 4 bases from J, with 12 bases between. Germline V gene lookup returns CDR1 SGHNT and CDR2 YYREEE (reference sequence). The CDR3 length is 14 residues. The CDR3 region is CASSIGQTNQPQHF. The DNA for the CDR3 is TGTGCCAGCAGCATAGGACAGACTAATCAGCCCCAGCATTTT.

By proportion, this clonotype is large. CDR3 sequence reads: CASSPGGTRTETQYF. The CDR3 nucleotides read TGTGCCAGCAGCCCCGGCGGGACTAGAACAGAGACCCAGTACTTC. The chain employs TRBV11-2 and TRBJ2-5, with 8 bases matching TRBD2. The junction had 9 bases not matched to a gene; V was cut back by 5 bases and J by 4 bases. CDR3 length: 15 residues. CDR1 is SGHAT, CDR2 FQNNGV, per germline. Using reference TRBV11-2 and TRBJ2-5 for the parts outside the CDR3, the full variable domain is EAGVAQSPRYKIIEKRQSVAFWCNPISGHATLYWYQQILGQGPKLLIQFQNNGVVDDSQLPKDRFSAERLKGVDSTLKIQPAKLEDSAVYLCASSPGGTRTETQYFGPGTRLLVL.

This clonotype is deemed medium-sized (0.01 to 0.1%). The chain links TRBV20-1 to TRBJ2-6, with D perhaps TRBD1 (5 bases). The CDR3 has 14 residues. The V end was cut by 6 bases, the J end by 2 bases, with 11 bases between. Per the germline V gene, CDR1 is DFQATT and CDR2 is SNEGSKA (reference sequence). The CDR3 sequence: CSARSGPGANVLTF. Here the CDR3 DNA reads TGCAGTGCCCGCTCAGGGCCTGGGGCCAACGTCCTGACTTTC.

This chain joins TRBV27 and TRBJ2-1; D not certain. The V and J ends lost 4 bases and 0 bases respectively, with 10 bases between them. The CDR3 has 15 amino acids. Germline V gene lookup returns CDR1 MNHEY and CDR2 SMNVEV (reference sequence). The CDR3 spells CASSSLRVSYNEQFF. The DNA for the CDR3 is TGTGCCAGCAGTTCCCTAAGGGTCTCCTACAATGAGCAGTTCTTC.

By frequency in the sample, this clonotype is medium-sized. CDR3 region: CSVAGGQADTQYF. The CDR3 DNA sequence: TGCAGTGTAGCGGGGGGGCAGGCAGATACGCAGTATTTT. The genes are TRBV20-1 and TRBJ2-3; 11 positions match TRBD2. The V gene end was trimmed by 7 bases and the J gene end by 4 bases; junction bases not matched to a gene: 4. The CDR3 has 13 amino acids. The germline CDR1 and CDR2 sequences are DFQATT and SNEGSKA (reference sequence).